The present T cell receptor beta chain was sequenced within a study of T-cell memory formation after mild COVID-19. Study-level information: TCR clusters were mostly donor specific.

Trimming took off 4 bases at V and 3 bases at J, with 13 bases between the two ends. Per the germline V gene, CDR1 is MNHEY and CDR2 is SMNVEV (reference sequence). The CDR3 has 14 amino acids. A few counts support this clonotype. 5'RACE, which relied on constant-segment primers, yielded TCR alpha and TCR beta cDNA libraries carrying sample barcodes and UMIs. Via MiXCR, TCRdb re-called the 5' RACE reads, giving one row per CDR3 protein. The sample has about 470,000 distinct CDR3 sequences; about 18% are singletons. What was sequenced was PBMCs or a T cell subset sorted from them (not recorded which). The chain is built from TRBV27 and TRBJ2-7, with D perhaps TRBD1 or TRBD2 (5 bases each). This sequence was found in an adult woman who had mild COVID-19 (a few samples of this study predate the infection). Cell type and time point are not known. CDR3 coding DNA: TGTGCCAGCAGTTGGGGGACGAGACTCTACGAGCAGTACTTC. Translation: CASSWGTRLYEQYF.